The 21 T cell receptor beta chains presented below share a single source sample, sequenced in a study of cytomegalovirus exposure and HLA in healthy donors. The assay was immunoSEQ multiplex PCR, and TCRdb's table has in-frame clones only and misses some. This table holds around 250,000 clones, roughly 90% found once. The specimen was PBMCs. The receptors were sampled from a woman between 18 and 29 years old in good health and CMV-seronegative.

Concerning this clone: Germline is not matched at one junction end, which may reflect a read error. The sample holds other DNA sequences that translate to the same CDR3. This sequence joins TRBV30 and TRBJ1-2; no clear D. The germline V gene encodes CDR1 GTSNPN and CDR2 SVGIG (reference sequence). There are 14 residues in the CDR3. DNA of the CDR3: TGTGCCTGGAGTGTATATGTGGAGTGGAATGGCTACACCTTT. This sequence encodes CAWSVYVEWNGYTF.

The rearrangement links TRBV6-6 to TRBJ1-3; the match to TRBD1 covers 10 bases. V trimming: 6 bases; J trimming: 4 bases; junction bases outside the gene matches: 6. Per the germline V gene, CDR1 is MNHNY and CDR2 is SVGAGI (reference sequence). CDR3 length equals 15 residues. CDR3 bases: TGTGCCAGCAGCTCGGACAGGGGGGGAGGAAACACCATATATTTT. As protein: CASSSDRGGGNTIYF.

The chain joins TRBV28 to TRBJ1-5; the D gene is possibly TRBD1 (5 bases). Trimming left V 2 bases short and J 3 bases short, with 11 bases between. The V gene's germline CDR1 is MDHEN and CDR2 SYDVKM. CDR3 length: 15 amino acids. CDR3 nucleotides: TGTGCCAGCAGTTTAGGGGGGGGAAACAATCAGCCCCAGCATTTT. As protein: CASSLGGGNNQPQHF.

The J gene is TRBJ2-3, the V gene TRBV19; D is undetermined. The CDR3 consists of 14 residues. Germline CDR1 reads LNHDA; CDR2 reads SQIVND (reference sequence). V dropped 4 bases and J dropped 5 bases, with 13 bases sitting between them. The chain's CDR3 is CASSRYIHRDTQYF. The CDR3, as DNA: TGTGCCAGTAGTAGATACATACACCGAGATACGCAGTATTTT. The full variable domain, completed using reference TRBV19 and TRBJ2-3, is DGGITQSPKYLFRKEGQNVTLSCEQNLNHDAMYWYRQDPGQGLRLIYYSQIVNDFQKGDIAEGYSVSREKKESFPLTVTSAQKNPTAFYLCASSRYIHRDTQYFGPGTRLTVL.

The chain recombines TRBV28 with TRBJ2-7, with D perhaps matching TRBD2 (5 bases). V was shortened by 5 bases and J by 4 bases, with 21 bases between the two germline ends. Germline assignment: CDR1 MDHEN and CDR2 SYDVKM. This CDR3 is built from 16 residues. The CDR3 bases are TGTGCCAGCAGTCCCGCGAGAGGGTACCCCCCTTACGAGCAGTACGTC. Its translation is CASSPARGYPPYEQYV.

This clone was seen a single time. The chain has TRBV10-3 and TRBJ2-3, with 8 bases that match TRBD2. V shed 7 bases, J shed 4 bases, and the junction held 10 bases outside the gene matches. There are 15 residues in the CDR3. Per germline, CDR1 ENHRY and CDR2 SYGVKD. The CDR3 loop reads CAITKSGGLADTQYF. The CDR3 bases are TGTGCCATCACTAAATCGGGGGGGCTCGCAGATACGCAGTATTTT.

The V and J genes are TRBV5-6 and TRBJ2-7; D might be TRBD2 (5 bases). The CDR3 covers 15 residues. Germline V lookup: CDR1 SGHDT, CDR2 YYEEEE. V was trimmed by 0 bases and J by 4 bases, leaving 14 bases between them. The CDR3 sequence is CASSLAGGPFYEQYV. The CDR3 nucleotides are TGTGCCAGCAGCTTGGCCGGCGGGCCCTTTTACGAGCAGTACGTC.

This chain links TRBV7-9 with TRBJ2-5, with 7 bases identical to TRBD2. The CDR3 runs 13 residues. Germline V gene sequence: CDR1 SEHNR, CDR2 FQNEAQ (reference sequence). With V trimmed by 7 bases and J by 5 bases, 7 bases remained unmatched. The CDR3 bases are TGTGCCAGCACGGGGGACTATGAGGAGACCCAGTACTTC. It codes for CASTGDYEETQYF.

For the CDR3, the DNA is TGCGCCAGCAGCCAAGTGGGGGGACGAGGTGGCACTGAAGCTTTCTTT. It codes for CASSQVGGRGGTEAFF. This rearrangement joins TRBV4-1 to TRBJ1-1; maybe TRBD1 (5 bases). The germline V and J ends were trimmed by 1 base and 4 bases, with 16 bases remaining between them. This CDR3 has 16 residues. The V gene's germline CDR1 is MGHRA and CDR2 YSYEKL.

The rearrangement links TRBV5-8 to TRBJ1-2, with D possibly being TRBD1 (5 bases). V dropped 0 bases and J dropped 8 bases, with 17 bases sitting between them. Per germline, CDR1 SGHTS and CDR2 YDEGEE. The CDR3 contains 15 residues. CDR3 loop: CASSLDPPGTGGYTF. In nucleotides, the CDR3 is TGTGCCAGCAGCTTGGACCCCCCAGGGACTGGCGGCTACACCTTC. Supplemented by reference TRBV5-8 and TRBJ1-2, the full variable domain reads EAGVTQSPTHLIKTRGQQATLRCSPISGHTSVYWYQQALGLGLQFLLWYDEGEERNRGNFPPRFSGRQFPNYSSELNVNALELEDSALYLCASSLDPPGTGGYTFGSGTRLTVV.

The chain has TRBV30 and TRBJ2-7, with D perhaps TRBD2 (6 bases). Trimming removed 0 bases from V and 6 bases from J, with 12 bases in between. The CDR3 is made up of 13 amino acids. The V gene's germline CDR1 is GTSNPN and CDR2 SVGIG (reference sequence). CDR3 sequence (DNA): TGTGCCTGGAGTGTTATTGGCGGGGTCGAGCAGTACTTC. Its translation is CAWSVIGGVEQYF.

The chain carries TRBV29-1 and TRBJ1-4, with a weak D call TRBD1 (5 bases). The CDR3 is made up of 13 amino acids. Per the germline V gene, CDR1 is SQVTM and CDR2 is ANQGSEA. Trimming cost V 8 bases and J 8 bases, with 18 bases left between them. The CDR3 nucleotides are TGCAGCTACCGGGACTCTGCTAGGGAAAAACTGTTTTTT. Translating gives CSYRDSAREKLFF. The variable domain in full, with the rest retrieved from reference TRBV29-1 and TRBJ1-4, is SAVISQKPSRDICQRGTSLTIQCQVDSQVTMMFWYRQQPGQSLTLIATANQGSEATYESGFVIDKFPISRPNLTFSTLTVSNMSPEDSSIYLCSYRDSAREKLFFGSGTQLSVL.

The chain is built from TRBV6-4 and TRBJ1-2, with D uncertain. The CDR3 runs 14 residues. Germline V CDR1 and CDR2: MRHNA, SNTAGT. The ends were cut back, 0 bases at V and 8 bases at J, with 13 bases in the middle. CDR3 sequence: CASSDSGGHGGYTF. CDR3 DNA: TGTGCCAGCAGTGACTCAGGCGGGCACGGAGGCTACACCTTC.

DNA for the CDR3: TGTGCCAGCAGTTTATCGATCAGAGGGAATACTGAAGCTTTCTTT. Translating it yields CASSLSIRGNTEAFF. The chain carries TRBV27 and TRBJ1-1; D uncertain. This CDR3 region has 15 residues. Trimming cost V 0 bases and J 5 bases, with 13 bases left between them. Germline V gene lookup returns CDR1 MNHEY and CDR2 SMNVEV (reference sequence).

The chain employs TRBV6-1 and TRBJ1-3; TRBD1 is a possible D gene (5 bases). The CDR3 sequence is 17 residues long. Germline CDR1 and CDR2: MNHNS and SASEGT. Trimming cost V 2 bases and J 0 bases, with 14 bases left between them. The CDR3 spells CASSEYEGAYSGNTIYF. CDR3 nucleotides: TGTGCCAGCAGTGAATATGAAGGGGCTTACTCTGGAAACACCATATATTTT.

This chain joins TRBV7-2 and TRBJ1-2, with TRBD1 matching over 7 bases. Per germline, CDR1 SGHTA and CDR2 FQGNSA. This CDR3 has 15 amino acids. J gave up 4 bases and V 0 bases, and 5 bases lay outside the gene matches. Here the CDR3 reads CASSLAQRQGYGYTF. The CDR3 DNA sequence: TGTGCCAGCAGCTTAGCTCAGAGACAGGGCTATGGCTACACCTTC.

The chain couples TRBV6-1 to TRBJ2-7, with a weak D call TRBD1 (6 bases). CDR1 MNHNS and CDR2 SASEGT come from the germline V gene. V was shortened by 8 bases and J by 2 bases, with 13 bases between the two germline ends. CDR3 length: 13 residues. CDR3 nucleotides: TGTGCCAGCCGCCAGGGGCTCGCCTACGAGCAGTACTTC. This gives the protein CASRQGLAYEQYF.

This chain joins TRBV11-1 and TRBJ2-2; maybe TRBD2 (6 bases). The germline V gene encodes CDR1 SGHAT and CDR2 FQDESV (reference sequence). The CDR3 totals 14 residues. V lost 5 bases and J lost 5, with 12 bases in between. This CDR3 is CASSPPAGTGELFF. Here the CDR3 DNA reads TGTGCCAGCAGCCCCCCGGCGGGAACCGGGGAGCTGTTTTTT.

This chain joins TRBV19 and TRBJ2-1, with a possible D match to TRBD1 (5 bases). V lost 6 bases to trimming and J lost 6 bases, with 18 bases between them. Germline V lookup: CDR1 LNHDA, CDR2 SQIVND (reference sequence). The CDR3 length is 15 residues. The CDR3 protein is CASRWLGGAPNEQFF. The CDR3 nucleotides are TGTGCCAGTAGATGGCTCGGTGGGGCCCCCAATGAGCAGTTCTTC.

The CDR3 region has the DNA TGTGCCAGCAGCTTAGGCGGGACCGGGGAGCTGTTTTTT. Amino acids: CASSLGGTGELFF. The V and J genes are TRBV7-3 and TRBJ2-2, with a weak D call TRBD2 (5 bases). The CDR3 extends over 13 amino acids. Trimming stripped 2 bases from V and 5 bases from J, with 6 bases between. CDR1 is SGHTA and CDR2 is FQGTGA in the germline V gene.

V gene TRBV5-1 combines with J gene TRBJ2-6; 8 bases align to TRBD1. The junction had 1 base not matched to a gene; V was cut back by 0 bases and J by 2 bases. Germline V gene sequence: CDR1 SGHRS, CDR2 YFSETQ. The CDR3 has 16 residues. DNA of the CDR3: TGCGCCAGCAGCTTGGCAGGGGGCGCTGGGGCCAACGTCCTGACTTTC. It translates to CASSLAGGAGANVLTF.